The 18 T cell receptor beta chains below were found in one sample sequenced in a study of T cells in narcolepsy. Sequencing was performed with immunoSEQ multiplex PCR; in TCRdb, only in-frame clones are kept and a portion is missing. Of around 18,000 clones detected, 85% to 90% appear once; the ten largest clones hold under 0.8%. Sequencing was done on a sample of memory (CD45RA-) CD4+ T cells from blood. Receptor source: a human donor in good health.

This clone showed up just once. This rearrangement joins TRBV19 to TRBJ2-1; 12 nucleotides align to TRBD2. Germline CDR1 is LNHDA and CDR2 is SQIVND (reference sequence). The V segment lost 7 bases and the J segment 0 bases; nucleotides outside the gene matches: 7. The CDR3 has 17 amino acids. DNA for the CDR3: TGTGCCAGTAATCCTAGCGGGGGGGATAGCTCCTACAATGAGCAGTTCTTC. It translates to CASNPSGGDSSYNEQFF. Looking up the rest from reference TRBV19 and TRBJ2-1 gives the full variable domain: DGGITQSPKYLFRKEGQNVTLSCEQNLNHDAMYWYRQDPGQGLRLIYYSQIVNDFQKGDIAEGYSVSREKKESFPLTVTSAQKNPTAFYLCASNPSGGDSSYNEQFFGPGTRLTVL.

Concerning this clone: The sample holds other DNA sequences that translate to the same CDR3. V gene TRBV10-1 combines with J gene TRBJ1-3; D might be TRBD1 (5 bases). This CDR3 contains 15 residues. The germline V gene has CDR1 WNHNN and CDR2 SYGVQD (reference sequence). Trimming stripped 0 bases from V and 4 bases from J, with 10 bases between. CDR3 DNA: TGCGCCAGCAGTGAGTCCGGGGCGAGGGGAAACACCATATATTTT. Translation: CASSESGARGNTIYF.

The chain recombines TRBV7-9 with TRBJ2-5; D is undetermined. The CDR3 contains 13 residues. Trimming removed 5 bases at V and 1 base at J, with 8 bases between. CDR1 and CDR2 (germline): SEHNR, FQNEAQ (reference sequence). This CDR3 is CASSALVQETQYF. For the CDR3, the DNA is TGTGCCAGCAGCGCCCTCGTCCAAGAGACCCAGTACTTC.

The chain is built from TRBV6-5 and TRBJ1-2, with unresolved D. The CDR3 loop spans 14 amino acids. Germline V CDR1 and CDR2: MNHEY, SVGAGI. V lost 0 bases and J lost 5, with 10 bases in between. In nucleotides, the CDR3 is TGTGCCAGCAGTTACTCGCCCAACCTTTATGGCTACACCTTC. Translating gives CASSYSPNLYGYTF.

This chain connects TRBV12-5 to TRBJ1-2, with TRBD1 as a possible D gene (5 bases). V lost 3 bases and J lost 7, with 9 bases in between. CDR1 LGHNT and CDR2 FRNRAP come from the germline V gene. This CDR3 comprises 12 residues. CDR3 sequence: CASGFMGLGYTF. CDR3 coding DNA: TGTGCTAGTGGTTTTATGGGACTTGGCTACACCTTC. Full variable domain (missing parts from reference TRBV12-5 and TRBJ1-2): DARVTQTPRHKVTEMGQEVTMRCQPILGHNTVFWYRQTMMQGLELLAYFRNRAPLDDSGMPKDRFSAEMPDATLATLKIQPSEPRDSAVYFCASGFMGLGYTFGSGTRLTVV.

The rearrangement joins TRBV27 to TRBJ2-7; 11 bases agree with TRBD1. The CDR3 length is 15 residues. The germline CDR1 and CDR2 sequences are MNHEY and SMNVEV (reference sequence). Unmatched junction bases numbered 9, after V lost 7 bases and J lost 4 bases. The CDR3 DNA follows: TGTGCCAGCACCCGATTGGGGGACAGGGGGTACGAGCAGTACTTC. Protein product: CASTRLGDRGYEQYF.

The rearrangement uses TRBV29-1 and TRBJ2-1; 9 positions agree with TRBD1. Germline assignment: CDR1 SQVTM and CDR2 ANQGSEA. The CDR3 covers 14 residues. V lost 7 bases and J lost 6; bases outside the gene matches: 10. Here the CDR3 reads CSGLDRGIGNEQFF. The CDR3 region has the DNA TGCAGCGGCTTGGACAGGGGAATTGGCAATGAGCAGTTCTTC.

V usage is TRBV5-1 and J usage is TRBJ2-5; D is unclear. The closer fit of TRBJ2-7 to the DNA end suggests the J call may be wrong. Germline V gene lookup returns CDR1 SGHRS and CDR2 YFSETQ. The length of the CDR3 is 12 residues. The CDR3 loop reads CASSLVSHEQYF. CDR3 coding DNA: TGCGCCAGCAGCTTGGTGTCCCACGAGCAGTACTTC.

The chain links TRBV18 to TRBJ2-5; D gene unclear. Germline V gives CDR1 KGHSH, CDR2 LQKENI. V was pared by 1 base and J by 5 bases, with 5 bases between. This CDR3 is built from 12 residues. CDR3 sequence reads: CASSPLGETQYF. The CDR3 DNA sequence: TGTGCCAGCTCACCACTCGGGGAGACCCAGTACTTC.

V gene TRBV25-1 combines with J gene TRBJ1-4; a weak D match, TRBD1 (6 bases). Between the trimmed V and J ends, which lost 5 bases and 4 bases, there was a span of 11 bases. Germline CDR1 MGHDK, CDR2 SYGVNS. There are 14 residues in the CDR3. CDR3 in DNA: TGTGCCAGCAGTCTAACAGGGCTTAATGAAAAACTGTTTTTT. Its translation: CASSLTGLNEKLFF.

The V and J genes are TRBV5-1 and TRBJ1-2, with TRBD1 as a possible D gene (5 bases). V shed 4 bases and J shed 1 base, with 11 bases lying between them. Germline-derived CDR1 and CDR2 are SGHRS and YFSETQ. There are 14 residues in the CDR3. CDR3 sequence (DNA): TGCGCCAGCAGCCCCACCGGGGGTAACTATGGCTACACCTTC. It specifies CASSPTGGNYGYTF.

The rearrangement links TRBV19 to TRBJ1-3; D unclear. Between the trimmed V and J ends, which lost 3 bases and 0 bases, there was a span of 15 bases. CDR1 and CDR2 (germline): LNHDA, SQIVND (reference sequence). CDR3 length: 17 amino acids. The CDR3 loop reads CASSIVQRASSGNTIYF. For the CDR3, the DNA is TGTGCCAGTAGTATTGTACAACGGGCGAGCTCTGGAAACACCATATATTTT.

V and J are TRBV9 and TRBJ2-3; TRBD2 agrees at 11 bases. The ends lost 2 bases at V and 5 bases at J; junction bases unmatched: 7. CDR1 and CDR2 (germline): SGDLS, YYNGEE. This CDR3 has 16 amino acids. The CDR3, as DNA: TGTGCCAGCAGCGTTTTAGCGGGAGGGCAAGGAGATACGCAGTATTTT. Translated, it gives CASSVLAGGQGDTQYF. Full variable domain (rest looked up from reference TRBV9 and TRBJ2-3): DSGVTQTPKHLITATGQRVTLRCSPRSGDLSVYWYQQSLDQGLQFLIQYYNGEERAKGNILERFSAQQFPDLHSELNLSSLELGDSALYFCASSVLAGGQGDTQYFGPGTRLTVL.

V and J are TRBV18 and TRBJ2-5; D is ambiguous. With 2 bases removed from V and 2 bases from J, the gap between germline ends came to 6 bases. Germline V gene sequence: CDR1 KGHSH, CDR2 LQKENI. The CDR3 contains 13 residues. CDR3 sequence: CASSPAVQETQYF. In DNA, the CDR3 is TGTGCCAGCTCACCAGCCGTACAAGAGACCCAGTACTTC.

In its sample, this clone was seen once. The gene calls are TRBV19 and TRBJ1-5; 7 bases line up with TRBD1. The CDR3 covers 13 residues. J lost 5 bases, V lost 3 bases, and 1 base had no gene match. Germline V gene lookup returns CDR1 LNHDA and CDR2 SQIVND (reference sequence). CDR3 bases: TGTGCCAGTAGTATTACAGGGGATCAGCCCCAGCATTTT. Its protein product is CASSITGDQPQHF. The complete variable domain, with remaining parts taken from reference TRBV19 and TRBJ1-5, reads DGGITQSPKYLFRKEGQNVTLSCEQNLNHDAMYWYRQDPGQGLRLIYYSQIVNDFQKGDIAEGYSVSREKKESFPLTVTSAQKNPTAFYLCASSITGDQPQHFGDGTRLSIL.

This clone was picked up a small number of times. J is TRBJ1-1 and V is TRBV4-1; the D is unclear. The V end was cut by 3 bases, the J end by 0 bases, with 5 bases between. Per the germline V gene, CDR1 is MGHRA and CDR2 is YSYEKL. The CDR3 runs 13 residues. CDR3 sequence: CASSHPLNTEAFF. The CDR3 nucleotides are TGCGCCAGCAGCCATCCCCTGAACACTGAAGCTTTCTTT.

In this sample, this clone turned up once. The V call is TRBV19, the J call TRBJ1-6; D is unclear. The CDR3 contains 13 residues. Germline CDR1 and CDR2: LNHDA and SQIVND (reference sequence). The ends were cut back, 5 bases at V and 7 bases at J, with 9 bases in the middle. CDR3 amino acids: CASSGYENSPLHF. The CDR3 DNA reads TGTGCCAGTAGTGGGTATGAAAATTCACCCCTCCACTTT.

The CDR3: CASSTDSLASYNEQFF. CDR3 nucleotide sequence: TGTGCCAGTAGTACTGACTCCCTAGCGAGTTACAATGAGCAGTTCTTC. This sequence joins TRBV19 and TRBJ2-1; perhaps TRBD2 as D (6 bases). This CDR3 has 16 residues. V was clipped by 4 bases and J by 4 bases, with 17 bases between them. Germline-derived CDR1 and CDR2 are LNHDA and SQIVND (reference sequence). Full variable domain (outside the CDR3, taken from reference TRBV19 and TRBJ2-1): DGGITQSPKYLFRKEGQNVTLSCEQNLNHDAMYWYRQDPGQGLRLIYYSQIVNDFQKGDIAEGYSVSREKKESFPLTVTSAQKNPTAFYLCASSTDSLASYNEQFFGPGTRLTVL.